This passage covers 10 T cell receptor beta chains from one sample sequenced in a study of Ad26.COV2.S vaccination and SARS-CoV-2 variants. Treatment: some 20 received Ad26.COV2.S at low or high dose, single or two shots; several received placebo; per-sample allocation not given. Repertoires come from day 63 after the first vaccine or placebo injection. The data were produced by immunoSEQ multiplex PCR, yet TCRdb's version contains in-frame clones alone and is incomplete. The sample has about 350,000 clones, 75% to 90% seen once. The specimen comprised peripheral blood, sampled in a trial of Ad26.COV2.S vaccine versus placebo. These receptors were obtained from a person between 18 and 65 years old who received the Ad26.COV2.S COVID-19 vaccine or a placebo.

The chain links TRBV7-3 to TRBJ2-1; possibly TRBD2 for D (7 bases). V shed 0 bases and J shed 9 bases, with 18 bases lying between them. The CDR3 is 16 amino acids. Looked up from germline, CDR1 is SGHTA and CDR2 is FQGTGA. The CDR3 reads CASSLTWGAAGAEQFF. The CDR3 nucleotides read TGTGCCAGCAGCTTAACGTGGGGCGCTGCGGGGGCTGAGCAGTTCTTC.

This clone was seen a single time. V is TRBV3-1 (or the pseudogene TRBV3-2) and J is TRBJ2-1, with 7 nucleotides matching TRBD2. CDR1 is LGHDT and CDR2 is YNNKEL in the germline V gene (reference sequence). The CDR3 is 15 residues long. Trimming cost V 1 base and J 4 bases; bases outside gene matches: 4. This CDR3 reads CASSQVLLAYNEQFF. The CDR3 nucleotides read TGTGCCAGCAGCCAAGTTTTACTAGCGTACAATGAGCAGTTCTTC.

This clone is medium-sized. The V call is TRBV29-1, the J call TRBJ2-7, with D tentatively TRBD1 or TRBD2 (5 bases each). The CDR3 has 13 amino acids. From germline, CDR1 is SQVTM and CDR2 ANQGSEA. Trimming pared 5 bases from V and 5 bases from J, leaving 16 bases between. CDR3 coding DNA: TGCAGCGTTAGCTTAGGGGACCGACACGAGCAGTACTTC. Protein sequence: CSVSLGDRHEQYF.

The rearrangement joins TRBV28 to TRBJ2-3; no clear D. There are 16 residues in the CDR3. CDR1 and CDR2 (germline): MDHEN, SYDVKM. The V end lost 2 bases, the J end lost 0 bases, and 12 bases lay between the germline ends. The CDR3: CASSLRRPGSTDTQYF. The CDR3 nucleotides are TGTGCCAGCAGTTTAAGGCGTCCCGGTAGCACAGATACGCAGTATTTT.

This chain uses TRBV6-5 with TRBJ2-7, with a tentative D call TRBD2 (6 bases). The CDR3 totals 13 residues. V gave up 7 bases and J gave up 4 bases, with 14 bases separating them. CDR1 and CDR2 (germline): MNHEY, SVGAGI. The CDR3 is CASKGRGRYEQYF. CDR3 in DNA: TGTGCCAGCAAGGGACGGGGGAGGTACGAGCAGTACTTC.

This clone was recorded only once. For the CDR3, the DNA is TGTGCCTCCCAAATCAACACCGGGGAGCTGTTTTTT. It yields the protein CASQINTGELFF. The chain joins TRBV5-6 to TRBJ2-2; D ambiguous. This CDR3 comprises 12 residues. Germline V gene sequence: CDR1 SGHDT, CDR2 YYEEEE. Trimming took 10 bases from V and 2 from J, leaving 9 bases between them. The whole variable domain, remainder taken from reference TRBV5-6 and TRBJ2-2, is DAGVTQSPTHLIKTRGQQVTLRCSPKSGHDTVSWYQQALGQGPQFIFQYYEEEERQRGNFPDRFSGHQFPNYSSELNVNALLLGDSALYLCASQINTGELFFGEGSRLTVL.

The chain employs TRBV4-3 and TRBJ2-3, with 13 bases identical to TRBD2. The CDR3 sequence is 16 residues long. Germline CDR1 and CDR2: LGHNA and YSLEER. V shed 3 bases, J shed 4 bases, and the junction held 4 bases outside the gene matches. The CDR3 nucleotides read TGCGCCAGCAGCCAGCAACTAGCGGGGGGGCCAGATACGCAGTATTTT. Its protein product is CASSQQLAGGPDTQYF.

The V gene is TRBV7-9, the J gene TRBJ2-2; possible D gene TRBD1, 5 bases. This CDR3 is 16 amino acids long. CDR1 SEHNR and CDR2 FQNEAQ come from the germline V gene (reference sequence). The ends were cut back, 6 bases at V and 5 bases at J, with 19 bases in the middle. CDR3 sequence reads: CASSYPDDRRTGELFF. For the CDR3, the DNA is TGTGCCAGCAGTTACCCAGACGACAGAAGGACCGGGGAGCTGTTTTTT.

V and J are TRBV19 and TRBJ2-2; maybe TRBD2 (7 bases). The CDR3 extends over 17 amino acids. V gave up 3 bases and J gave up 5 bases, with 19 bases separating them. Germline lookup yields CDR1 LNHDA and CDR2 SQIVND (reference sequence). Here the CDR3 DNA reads TGTGCCAGTAGTATTGAGGGCGGGGGCCCCGGGACCGGGGAGCTGTTTTTT. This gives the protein CASSIEGGGPGTGELFF. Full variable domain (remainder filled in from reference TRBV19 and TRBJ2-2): DGGITQSPKYLFRKEGQNVTLSCEQNLNHDAMYWYRQDPGQGLRLIYYSQIVNDFQKGDIAEGYSVSREKKESFPLTVTSAQKNPTAFYLCASSIEGGGPGTGELFFGEGSRLTVL.

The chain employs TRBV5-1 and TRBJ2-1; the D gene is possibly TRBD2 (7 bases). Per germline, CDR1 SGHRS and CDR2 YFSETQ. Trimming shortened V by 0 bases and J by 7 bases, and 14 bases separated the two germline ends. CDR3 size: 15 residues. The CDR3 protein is CASSLDGGPANEQFF. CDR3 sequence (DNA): TGCGCCAGCAGCTTGGACGGGGGGCCCGCGAATGAGCAGTTCTTC.